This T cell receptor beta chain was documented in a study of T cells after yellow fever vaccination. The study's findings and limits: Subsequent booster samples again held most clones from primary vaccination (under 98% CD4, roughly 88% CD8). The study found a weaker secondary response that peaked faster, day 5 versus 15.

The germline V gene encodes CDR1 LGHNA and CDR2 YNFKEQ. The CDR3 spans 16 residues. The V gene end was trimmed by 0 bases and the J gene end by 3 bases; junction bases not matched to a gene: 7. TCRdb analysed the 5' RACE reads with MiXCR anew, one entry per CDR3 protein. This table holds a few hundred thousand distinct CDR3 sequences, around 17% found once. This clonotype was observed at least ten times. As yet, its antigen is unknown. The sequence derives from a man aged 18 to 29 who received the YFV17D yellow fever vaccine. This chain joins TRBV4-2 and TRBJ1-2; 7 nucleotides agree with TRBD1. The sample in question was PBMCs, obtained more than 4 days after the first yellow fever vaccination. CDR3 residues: CASSQEGTVVYYGYTF. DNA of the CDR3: TGTGCCAGCAGCCAAGAGGGGACAGTCGTTTACTATGGCTACACCTTC.